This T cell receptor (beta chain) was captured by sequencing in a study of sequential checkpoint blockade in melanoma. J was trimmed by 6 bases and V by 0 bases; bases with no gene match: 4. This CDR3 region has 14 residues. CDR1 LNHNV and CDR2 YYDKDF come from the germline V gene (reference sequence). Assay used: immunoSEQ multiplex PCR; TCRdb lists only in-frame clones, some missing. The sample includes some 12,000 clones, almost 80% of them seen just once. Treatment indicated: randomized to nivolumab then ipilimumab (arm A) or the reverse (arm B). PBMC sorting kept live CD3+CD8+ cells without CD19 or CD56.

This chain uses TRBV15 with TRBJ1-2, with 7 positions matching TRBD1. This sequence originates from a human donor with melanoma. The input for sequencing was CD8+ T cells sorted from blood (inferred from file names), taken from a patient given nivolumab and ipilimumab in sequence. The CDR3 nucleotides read TGTGCCACCAGCAGAGATCGGGGACAGCATGGCTACACCTTC. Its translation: CATSRDRGQHGYTF.